The 22 T cell receptor beta chains presented below share a single source sample, sequenced in a study of cytomegalovirus exposure and HLA in healthy donors. PCR amplification relied on 60 Vbeta primers (plus 13 Jbeta primers). This table comes from immunoSEQ multiplex PCR, and its TCRdb copy is limited to in-frame clones, with some not included. The profile shows some 130,000 clones, roughly 82% of them singletons. Sequencing was done on a sample of PBMCs. The receptors were sampled from a boy younger than 18 in good health and CMV-seronegative.

The rearrangement joins TRBV4-3 to TRBJ2-1, with TRBD2 as a possible D gene (7 bases). This CDR3 is built from 17 residues. Germline CDR1 is LGHNA and CDR2 is YSLEER. Trimming removed 0 bases from V and 2 bases from J, with 14 bases in between. The CDR3 bases are TGCGCCAGCAGCCAAGAGGGGGGGGGCGGGGCCTACAATGAGCAGTTCTTC. Residues: CASSQEGGGGAYNEQFF.

The chain recombines TRBV2 with TRBJ2-1; 8 bases are shared with TRBD1. CDR1 is SNHLY and CDR2 is FYNNEI in the germline V gene. Trimming removed 6 bases from V and 4 bases from J; junction bases left unmatched: 8. This CDR3 is 15 amino acids long. The CDR3 protein is CASSPPDRVYNEQFF. CDR3 nucleotide sequence: TGTGCCAGCAGCCCGCCGGACAGGGTTTACAATGAGCAGTTCTTC.

The gene calls are TRBV5-1 and TRBJ2-1; 8 nucleotides align to TRBD2. The germline V gene has CDR1 SGHRS and CDR2 YFSETQ. Unmatched junction bases numbered 7, after V lost 0 bases and J lost 5 bases. The CDR3 is made up of 16 amino acids. The chain's CDR3 is CASSLAATSADNEQFF. The CDR3 coding sequence is TGCGCCAGCAGCTTGGCCGCGACTAGCGCAGACAATGAGCAGTTCTTC.

The sample holds one count of this clone. The chain's CDR3 is CASSRDYTYEQYF. CDR3 coding DNA: TGTGCCAGCAGTCGGGACTATACCTACGAGCAGTACTTC. The chain recombines TRBV2 with TRBJ2-7; 7 bases fit TRBD2. Per the germline V gene, CDR1 is SNHLY and CDR2 is FYNNEI. This CDR3 has 13 amino acids. Losses at the gene ends were 5 bases for V and 2 bases for J; bases not matched to a gene: 3.

Of note for this clone: Within the sample, other DNA sequences also encode this same CDR3. V usage is TRBV30 and J usage is TRBJ2-5; the D is unclear. Germline V CDR1 and CDR2: GTSNPN, SVGIG (reference sequence). The CDR3 sequence is 11 residues long. V dropped 0 bases and J dropped 5 bases, with 4 bases sitting between them. The CDR3 coding sequence is TGTGCCTGGAGTGTACGGGAGACCCAGTACTTC. Translated: CAWSVRETQYF.

This rearrangement joins TRBV29-1 to TRBJ1-2; possibly TRBD1 for D (6 bases). The V gene's germline CDR1 is SQVTM and CDR2 ANQGSEA. The CDR3 loop spans 15 amino acids. V lost 7 bases, J lost 6 bases, and 24 bases lay in between. CDR3 nucleotide sequence: TGCAGCGCGTCTAAAGGGACACTGCTTCTCGATGGCTACACCTTC. Translated: CSASKGTLLLDGYTF.

The V gene is TRBV19, the J gene TRBJ2-1, with 7 bases lining up with TRBD1. The CDR3 has 17 residues. V lost 4 bases and J lost 8; bases outside the gene matches: 17. CDR1 is LNHDA and CDR2 is SQIVND in the germline V gene (reference sequence). The CDR3 DNA is TGTGCCAGTAGTACTGGTTATGTAGGGGGCGAGTGGTATGAGCAGTTCTTC. Encoded protein: CASSTGYVGGEWYEQFF.

V and J are TRBV5-6 and TRBJ2-7, with 8 positions matching TRBD2. Germline V lookup: CDR1 SGHDT, CDR2 YYEEEE. There are 16 residues in the CDR3. J was trimmed by 1 base and V by 4 bases; bases with no gene match: 10. CDR3 bases: TGTGCCAGCAGCCTAGGAGGCGGGAGGTCTTCCTACGAGCAGTACTTC. Amino acid sequence: CASSLGGGRSSYEQYF.

V gene TRBV5-1 combines with J gene TRBJ2-2; 8 bases are shared with TRBD2. Germline-derived CDR1 and CDR2 are SGHRS and YFSETQ. This CDR3 spans 13 amino acids. The ends lost 5 bases at V and 6 bases at J; junction bases unmatched: 3. The CDR3 nucleotides are TGCGCCAGCAGGACGGGAGGGGCCGGGGAGCTGTTTTTT. Amino acid sequence: CASRTGGAGELFF.

The sample holds one count of this clone. The rearrangement joins TRBV9 to TRBJ2-7; 7 nucleotides agree with TRBD2. The CDR3 extends over 13 amino acids. Trimming cost V 4 bases and J 3 bases; bases outside gene matches: 4. Germline V CDR1 and CDR2: SGDLS, YYNGEE. The DNA of the CDR3 is TGTGCCAGCAGCCCGCGGGACTACTACGAGCAGTACTTC. It specifies CASSPRDYYEQYF. Combining the CDR3 with reference TRBV9 and TRBJ2-7 gives the whole variable domain DSGVTQTPKHLITATGQRVTLRCSPRSGDLSVYWYQQSLDQGLQFLIQYYNGEERAKGNILERFSAQQFPDLHSELNLSSLELGDSALYFCASSPRDYYEQYFGPGTRLTVT.

The chain joins TRBV19 to TRBJ1-1; no clear D gene. Trimming removed 5 bases from V and 3 bases from J, with 7 bases in between. The length of the CDR3 is 12 residues. Looked up from germline, CDR1 is LNHDA and CDR2 is SQIVND (reference sequence). Here the CDR3 reads CASSLPDTEAFF. CDR3 bases: TGTGCCAGTAGTCTGCCGGACACTGAAGCTTTCTTT.

The chain has TRBV7-8 and TRBJ1-4, with D tentatively TRBD1 (5 bases). The CDR3 loop spans 15 amino acids. V shed 5 bases and J shed 6 bases, with 16 bases lying between them. The germline V gene encodes CDR1 SGHVS and CDR2 FQNEAQ. The CDR3 reads CASSLPGGWYEKLFF. In DNA form, the CDR3 reads TGTGCCAGCAGCCTCCCCGGGGGGTGGTATGAAAAACTGTTTTTT.

The chain employs TRBV9 and TRBJ2-1; 7 bases are shared with TRBD2. CDR3 length: 15 residues. With 3 bases clipped from V and 2 bases from J, the junction kept 5 bases outside the gene matches. CDR1 and CDR2 from the germline V gene are SGDLS and YYNGEE. The CDR3 is CASSGAGTTYNEQFF. The CDR3 nucleotides are TGTGCCAGCAGCGGGGCCGGGACTACCTACAATGAGCAGTTCTTC. Complete variable domain (other parts from reference TRBV9 and TRBJ2-1): DSGVTQTPKHLITATGQRVTLRCSPRSGDLSVYWYQQSLDQGLQFLIQYYNGEERAKGNILERFSAQQFPDLHSELNLSSLELGDSALYFCASSGAGTTYNEQFFGPGTRLTVL.

There are a few counts of this clone. This chain connects TRBV29-1 to TRBJ2-5, with D possibly being TRBD2 (5 bases). Trimming left V 6 bases short and J 4 bases short, with 12 bases between. The CDR3 consists of 12 residues. CDR1 and CDR2 from the germline V gene are SQVTM and ANQGSEA. CDR3: CSVGPAGETQYF. CDR3 nucleotides: TGCAGCGTGGGCCCGGCGGGAGAGACCCAGTACTTC.

On this clone itself: The junction does not match germline at one end; this may be a read error. This rearrangement joins TRBV18 to TRBJ1-4; possible D gene TRBD1, 5 bases. This CDR3 spans 14 amino acids. Germline V gene sequence: CDR1 KGHSH, CDR2 LQKENI. Written as DNA, the CDR3 is TGTGCCAGTTCACCAGGGAGAGGTAATGAAAAACTGTTTTTT. This encodes CASSPGRGNEKLFF.

This clone was seen only once. The V call is TRBV11-2, the J call TRBJ2-1, with D tentatively TRBD2 (5 bases). From germline, CDR1 is SGHAT and CDR2 FQNNGV. V was cut by 6 bases and J by 0 bases, with 12 bases left in between. CDR3 length equals 15 residues. The CDR3 bases are TGTGCCAGCAGTGCCTTTGGGAGCTCCTACAATGAGCAGTTCTTC. This gives the protein CASSAFGSSYNEQFF.

The CDR3 is CASSQDGQGDQPQHF. CDR3 nucleotides: TGTGCCAGCAGCCAAGATGGACAGGGGGACCAGCCCCAGCATTTT. This chain joins TRBV4-2 and TRBJ1-5; 10 nucleotides line up with TRBD1. Trimming cost V 0 bases and J 7 bases; bases outside gene matches: 3. The CDR3 consists of 15 residues. CDR1 and CDR2 (germline): LGHNA, YNFKEQ.

This clone was counted only a few times. V usage is TRBV5-6 and J usage is TRBJ2-1, with D possibly being TRBD2 (5 bases). Germline CDR1 and CDR2: SGHDT and YYEEEE. Trimming removed 0 bases at V and 4 bases at J, with 11 bases between. The CDR3 has 15 amino acids. Here the CDR3 DNA reads TGTGCCAGCAGCTTGGGACCTGGACTTTACAATGAGCAGTTCTTC. Amino acid sequence: CASSLGPGLYNEQFF. The full variable domain, completed using reference TRBV5-6 and TRBJ2-1, is DAGVTQSPTHLIKTRGQQVTLRCSPKSGHDTVSWYQQALGQGPQFIFQYYEEEERQRGNFPDRFSGHQFPNYSSELNVNALLLGDSALYLCASSLGPGLYNEQFFGPGTRLTVL.

The genes are TRBV5-1 and TRBJ1-1; perhaps TRBD1 as D (5 bases). V lost 0 bases and J lost 4, with 7 bases in between. This CDR3 has 13 amino acids. Germline CDR1 reads SGHRS; CDR2 reads YFSETQ. The CDR3 reads CASSLARATEAFF. The CDR3 DNA reads as TGCGCCAGCAGCTTGGCCAGGGCCACTGAAGCTTTCTTT. The full variable domain, its missing parts supplied by reference TRBV5-1 and TRBJ1-1, is KAGVTQTPRYLIKTRGQQVTLSCSPISGHRSVSWYQQTPGQGLQFLFEYFSETQRNKGNFPGRFSGRQFSNSRSEMNVSTLELGDSALYLCASSLARATEAFFGQGTRLTVV.

The chain couples TRBV11-2 to TRBJ2-2; D might be TRBD2 (5 bases). This CDR3 contains 16 residues. V shed 1 base and J shed 7 bases, with 16 bases lying between them. CDR1 SGHAT and CDR2 FQNNGV come from the germline V gene. DNA of the CDR3: TGTGCCAGCAGCTTAGTGGGCAGCGGAAGGGTCGGGGAGCTGTTTTTT. Amino acid sequence: CASSLVGSGRVGELFF.

The J gene is TRBJ2-7, the V gene TRBV4-1, with 8 bases that match TRBD1. Trimming at V came to 1 base and at J to 2 bases, leaving 4 bases not matched to a gene. This CDR3 comprises 15 residues. Germline CDR1 MGHRA, CDR2 YSYEKL. CDR3 region: CASSQGTGLAYEQYF. The DNA of the CDR3 is TGCGCCAGCAGCCAAGGGACAGGGTTGGCCTACGAGCAGTACTTC.

This sequence joins TRBV21-1 and TRBJ2-7; TRBD2 is the table's D call, not checked against the DNA. TRBV21-1 is noted as a pseudogene. The CDR3 consists of 17 residues. The CDR3 DNA reads TGTGCCAGCAGCACCCCTCTTGGCGGCGGAAGAACCTACGAGCAGTACTTC. Translating it yields CASSTPLGGGRTYEQYF.